The present T cell receptor (beta chain) was sequenced within a study of blood T cell repertoires in COVID-19. Overall study context: Nucleic acid was either cDNA or gDNA, and it came from T cells, B-cell-depleted T cells, or PBMCs.

Sequencing was performed with immunoSEQ multiplex PCR; in TCRdb, only in-frame clones are kept and a portion is missing. The sample records some 230,000 clones, roughly 79% being singletons. Cohort 3 donors were reported recovered after two negative PCRs, clearance, or symptom resolution. This CDR3 spans 15 amino acids. With 4 bases removed from V and 1 base from J, the gap between germline ends came to 13 bases. In germline, CDR1 is LGHNA, CDR2 YNFKEQ. This TCR derives from a man aged 35-49 years who had recovered from COVID-19. The rearrangement links TRBV4-2 to TRBJ1-2; a possible D gene is TRBD1 (5 bases). Sequencing was carried out using PBMCs or T cells enriched from blood (not recorded which). Here the CDR3 reads CASSPQETSNYGYTF. In nucleotides, the CDR3 is TGTGCCAGCAGCCCACAGGAGACAAGTAACTATGGCTACACCTTC.